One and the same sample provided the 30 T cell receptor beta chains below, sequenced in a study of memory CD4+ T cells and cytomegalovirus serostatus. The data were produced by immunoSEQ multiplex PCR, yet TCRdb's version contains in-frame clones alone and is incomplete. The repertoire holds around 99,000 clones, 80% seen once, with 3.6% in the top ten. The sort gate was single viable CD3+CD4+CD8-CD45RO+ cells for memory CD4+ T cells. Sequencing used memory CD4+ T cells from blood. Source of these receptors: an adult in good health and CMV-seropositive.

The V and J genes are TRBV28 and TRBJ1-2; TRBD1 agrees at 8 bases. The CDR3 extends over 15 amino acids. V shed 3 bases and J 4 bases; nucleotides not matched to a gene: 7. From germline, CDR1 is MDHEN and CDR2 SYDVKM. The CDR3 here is CASSLEQGDIYGYTF. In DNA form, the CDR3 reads TGTGCCAGCAGTTTGGAACAGGGGGATATCTATGGCTACACCTTC.

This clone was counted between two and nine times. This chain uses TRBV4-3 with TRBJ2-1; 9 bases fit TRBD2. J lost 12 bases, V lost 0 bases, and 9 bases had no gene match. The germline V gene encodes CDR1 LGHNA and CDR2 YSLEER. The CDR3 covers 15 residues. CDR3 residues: CASSQDRETSGRQFF. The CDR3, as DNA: TGCGCCAGCAGCCAAGATCGGGAGACTAGCGGTCGGCAGTTCTTC.

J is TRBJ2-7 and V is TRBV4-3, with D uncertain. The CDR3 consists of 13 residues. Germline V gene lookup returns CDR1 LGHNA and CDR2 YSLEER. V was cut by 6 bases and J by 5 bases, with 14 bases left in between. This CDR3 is CASSSRVYDEQYF. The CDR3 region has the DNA TGCGCCAGCAGTTCCCGGGTCTACGACGAGCAGTACTTC.

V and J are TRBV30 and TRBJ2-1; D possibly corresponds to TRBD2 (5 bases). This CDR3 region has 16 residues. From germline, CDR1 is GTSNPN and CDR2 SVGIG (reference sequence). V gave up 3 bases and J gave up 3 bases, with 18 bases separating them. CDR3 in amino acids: CAWRSRPAGGYNEQFF. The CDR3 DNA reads TGTGCCTGGAGATCCCGCCCGGCTGGAGGCTACAATGAGCAGTTCTTC. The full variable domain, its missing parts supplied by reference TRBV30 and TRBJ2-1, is SQTIHQWPATLVQPVGSPLSLECTVEGTSNPNLYWYRQAAGRGLQLLFYSVGIGQISSEVPQNLSASRPQDRQFILSSKKLLLSDSGFYLCAWRSRPAGGYNEQFFGPGTRLTVL.

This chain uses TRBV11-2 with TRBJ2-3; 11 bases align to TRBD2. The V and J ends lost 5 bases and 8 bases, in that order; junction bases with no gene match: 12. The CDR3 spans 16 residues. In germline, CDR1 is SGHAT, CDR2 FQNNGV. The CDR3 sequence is CASSPGLAGGPSTQYF. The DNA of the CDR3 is TGTGCCAGCAGCCCCGGGTTAGCGGGAGGGCCCAGTACGCAGTATTTT.

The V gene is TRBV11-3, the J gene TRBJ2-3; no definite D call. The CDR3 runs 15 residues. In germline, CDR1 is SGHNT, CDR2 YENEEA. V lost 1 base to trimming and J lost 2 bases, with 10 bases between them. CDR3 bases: TGTGCCAGCAGCTTAGTCGCGAGTCCCACAGATACGCAGTATTTT. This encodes CASSLVASPTDTQYF.

CDR3 bases: TGTGCCAGCAGACAGGGACAGGGGCCCTATGGCTACACCTTC. This codes for CASRQGQGPYGYTF. The chain has TRBV6-6 and TRBJ1-2; 10 bases fit TRBD1. The CDR3 runs 14 residues. After removal of 6 bases from V and 4 bases from J, the junction contained 5 bases not matched to a gene. Germline V lookup: CDR1 MNHNY, CDR2 SVGAGI (reference sequence).

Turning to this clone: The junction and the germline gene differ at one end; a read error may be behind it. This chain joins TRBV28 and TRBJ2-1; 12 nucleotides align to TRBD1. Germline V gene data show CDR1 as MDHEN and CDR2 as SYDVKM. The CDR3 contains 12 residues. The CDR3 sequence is CASSFRDRGPLF. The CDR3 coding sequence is TGTGCCAGCAGTTTCCGGGACAGGGGGCCCCTCTTC.

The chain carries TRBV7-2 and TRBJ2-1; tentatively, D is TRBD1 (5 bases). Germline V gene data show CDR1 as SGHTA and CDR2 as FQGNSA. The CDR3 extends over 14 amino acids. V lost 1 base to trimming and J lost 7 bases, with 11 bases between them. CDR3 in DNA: TGTGCCAGCAGCTTAGAACCGACAGTAAATGAGCAGTTCTTC. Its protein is CASSLEPTVNEQFF.

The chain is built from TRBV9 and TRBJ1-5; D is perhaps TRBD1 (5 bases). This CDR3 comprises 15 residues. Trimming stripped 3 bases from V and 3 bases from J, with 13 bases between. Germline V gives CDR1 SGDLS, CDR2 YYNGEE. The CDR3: CASSAGSLANQPQHF. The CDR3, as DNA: TGTGCCAGCAGCGCAGGGTCCCTAGCCAATCAGCCCCAGCATTTT. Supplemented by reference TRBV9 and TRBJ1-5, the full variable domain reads DSGVTQTPKHLITATGQRVTLRCSPRSGDLSVYWYQQSLDQGLQFLIQYYNGEERAKGNILERFSAQQFPDLHSELNLSSLELGDSALYFCASSAGSLANQPQHFGDGTRLSIL.

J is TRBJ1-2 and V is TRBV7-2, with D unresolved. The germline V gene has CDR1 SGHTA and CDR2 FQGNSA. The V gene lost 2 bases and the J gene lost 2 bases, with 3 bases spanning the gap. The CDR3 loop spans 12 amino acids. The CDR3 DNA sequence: TGTGCCAGCAGCTTACAGAACTATGGCTACACCTTC. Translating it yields CASSLQNYGYTF.

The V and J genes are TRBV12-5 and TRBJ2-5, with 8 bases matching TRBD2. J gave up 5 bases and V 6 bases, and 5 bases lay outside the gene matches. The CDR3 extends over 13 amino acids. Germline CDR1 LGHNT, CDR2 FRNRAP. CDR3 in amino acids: CASGSSGSETQYF. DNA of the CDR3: TGTGCTAGTGGGTCAAGCGGGAGTGAGACCCAGTACTTC.

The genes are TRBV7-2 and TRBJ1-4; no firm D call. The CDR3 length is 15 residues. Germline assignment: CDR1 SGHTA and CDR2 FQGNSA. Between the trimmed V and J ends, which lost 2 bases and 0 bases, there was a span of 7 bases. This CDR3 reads CASSLFTTTNEKLFF. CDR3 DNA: TGTGCCAGCAGCTTATTTACAACAACTAATGAAAAACTGTTTTTT.

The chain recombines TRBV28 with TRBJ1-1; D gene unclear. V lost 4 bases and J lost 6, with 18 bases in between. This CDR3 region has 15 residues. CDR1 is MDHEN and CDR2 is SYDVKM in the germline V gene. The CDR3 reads CASSSAGRVGSEAFF. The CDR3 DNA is TGTGCCAGCAGTTCCGCTGGGAGGGTGGGCTCTGAAGCTTTCTTT.

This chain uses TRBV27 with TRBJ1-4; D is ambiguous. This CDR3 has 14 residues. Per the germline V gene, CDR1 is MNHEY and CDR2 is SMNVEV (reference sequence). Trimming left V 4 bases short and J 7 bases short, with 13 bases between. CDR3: CASSSWYEAEKLFF. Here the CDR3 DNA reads TGTGCCAGCAGTTCTTGGTATGAGGCTGAAAAACTGTTTTTT.

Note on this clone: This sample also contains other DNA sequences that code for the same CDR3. CDR3 protein: CASGLGSGRPNEQYF. CDR3 DNA sequence: TGTGCCAGCGGGCTTGGAAGCGGAAGACCTAACGAGCAGTACTTC. V usage is TRBV7-9 and J usage is TRBJ2-7; possibly TRBD2 for D (5 bases). This CDR3 is built from 15 residues. Between the trimmed V and J ends, which lost 8 bases and 5 bases, there was a span of 22 bases. The germline CDR1 and CDR2 sequences are SEHNR and FQNEAQ (reference sequence).

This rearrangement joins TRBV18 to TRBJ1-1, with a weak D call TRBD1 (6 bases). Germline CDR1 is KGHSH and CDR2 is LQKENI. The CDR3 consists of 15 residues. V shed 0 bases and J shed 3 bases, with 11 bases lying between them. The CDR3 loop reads CASSPPGGLDTEAFF. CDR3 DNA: TGTGCCAGCTCACCACCGGGGGGGCTTGACACTGAAGCTTTCTTT.

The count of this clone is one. CDR3 sequence: CASSTGTGNVGYNSPLHF. Written as DNA, the CDR3 is TGTGCCAGCAGCACCGGGACAGGGAATGTGGGATATAATTCACCCCTCCACTTT. This rearrangement joins TRBV28 to TRBJ1-6, with 9 bases identical to TRBD1. V shed 6 bases, J shed 4 bases, and the junction held 13 bases outside the gene matches. The CDR3 extends over 18 amino acids. The germline V gene encodes CDR1 MDHEN and CDR2 SYDVKM.

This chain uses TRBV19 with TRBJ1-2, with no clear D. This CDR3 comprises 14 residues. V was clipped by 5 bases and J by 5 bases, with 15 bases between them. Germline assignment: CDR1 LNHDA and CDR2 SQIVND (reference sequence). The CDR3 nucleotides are TGTGCCAGTAGTCTAAATTCGGACGCATATGGCTACACCTTC. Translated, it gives CASSLNSDAYGYTF. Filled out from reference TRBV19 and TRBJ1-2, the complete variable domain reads DGGITQSPKYLFRKEGQNVTLSCEQNLNHDAMYWYRQDPGQGLRLIYYSQIVNDFQKGDIAEGYSVSREKKESFPLTVTSAQKNPTAFYLCASSLNSDAYGYTFGSGTRLTVV.

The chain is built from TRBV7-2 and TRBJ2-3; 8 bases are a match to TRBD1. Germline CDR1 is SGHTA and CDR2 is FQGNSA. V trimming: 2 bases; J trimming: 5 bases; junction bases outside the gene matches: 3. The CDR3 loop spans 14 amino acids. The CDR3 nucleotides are TGTGCCAGCAGCTTACAGGGGGCCGGAGATACGCAGTATTTT. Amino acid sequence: CASSLQGAGDTQYF.

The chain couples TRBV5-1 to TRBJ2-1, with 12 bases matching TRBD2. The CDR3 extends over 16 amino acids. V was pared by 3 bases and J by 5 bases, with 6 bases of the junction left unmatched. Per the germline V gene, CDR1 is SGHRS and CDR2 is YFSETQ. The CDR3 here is CASSSSGRAGDNEQFF. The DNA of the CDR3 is TGCGCCAGCAGCTCTAGCGGGAGGGCCGGAGACAATGAGCAGTTCTTC.

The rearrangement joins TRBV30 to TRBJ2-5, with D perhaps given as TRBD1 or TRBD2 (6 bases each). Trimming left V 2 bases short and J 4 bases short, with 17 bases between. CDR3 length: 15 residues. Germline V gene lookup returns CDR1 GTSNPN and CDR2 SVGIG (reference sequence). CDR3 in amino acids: CAWSQGTGGVETQYF. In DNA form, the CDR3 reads TGTGCCTGGAGTCAAGGGACCGGGGGCGTAGAGACCCAGTACTTC.

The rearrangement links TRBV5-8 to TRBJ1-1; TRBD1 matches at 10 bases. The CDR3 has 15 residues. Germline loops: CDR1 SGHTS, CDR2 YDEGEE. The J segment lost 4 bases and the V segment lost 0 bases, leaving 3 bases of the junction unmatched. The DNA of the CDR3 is TGTGCCAGCAGCTTGGACGGGACAGGGGTCACTGAAGCTTTCTTT. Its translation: CASSLDGTGVTEAFF.

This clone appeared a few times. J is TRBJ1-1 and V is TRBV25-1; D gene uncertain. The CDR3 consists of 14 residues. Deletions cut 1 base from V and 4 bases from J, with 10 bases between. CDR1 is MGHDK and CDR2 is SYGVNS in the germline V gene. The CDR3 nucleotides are TGTGCCAGCAGTGAATTTCTGGGAATCACTGAAGCTTTCTTT. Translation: CASSEFLGITEAFF.

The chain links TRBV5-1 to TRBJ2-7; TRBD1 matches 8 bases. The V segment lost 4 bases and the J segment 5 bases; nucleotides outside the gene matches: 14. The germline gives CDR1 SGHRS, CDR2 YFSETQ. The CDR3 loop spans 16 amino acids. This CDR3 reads CASSTGQGSTIHEQYF. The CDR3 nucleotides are TGCGCCAGCAGCACCGGACAGGGCTCAACTATTCACGAGCAGTACTTC.

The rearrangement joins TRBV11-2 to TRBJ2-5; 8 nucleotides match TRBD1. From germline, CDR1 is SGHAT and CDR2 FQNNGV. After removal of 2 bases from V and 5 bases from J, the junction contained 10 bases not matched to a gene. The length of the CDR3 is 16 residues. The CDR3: CASSLTGNRGIETQYF. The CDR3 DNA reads TGTGCCAGCAGCTTAACCGGGAACAGGGGGATTGAGACCCAGTACTTC.

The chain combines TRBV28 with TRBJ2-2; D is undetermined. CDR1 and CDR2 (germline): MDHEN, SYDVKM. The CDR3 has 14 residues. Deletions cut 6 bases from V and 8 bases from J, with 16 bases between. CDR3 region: CASRLDPVRGELFF. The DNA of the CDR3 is TGTGCCAGCAGACTCGACCCGGTTAGGGGGGAGCTGTTTTTT.

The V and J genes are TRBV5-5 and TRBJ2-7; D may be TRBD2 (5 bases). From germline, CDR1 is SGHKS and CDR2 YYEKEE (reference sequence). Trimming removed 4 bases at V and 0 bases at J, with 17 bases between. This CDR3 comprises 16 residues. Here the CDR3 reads CASSPGLAESSYEQYF. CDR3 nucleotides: TGTGCCAGCAGCCCCGGACTCGCCGAGAGCTCCTACGAGCAGTACTTC.

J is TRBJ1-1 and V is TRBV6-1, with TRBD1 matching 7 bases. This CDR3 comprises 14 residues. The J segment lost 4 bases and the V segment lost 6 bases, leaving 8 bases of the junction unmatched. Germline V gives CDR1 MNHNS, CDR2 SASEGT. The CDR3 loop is CASSHRGDATEAFF. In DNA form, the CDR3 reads TGTGCCAGCAGCCACAGGGGTGACGCCACTGAAGCTTTCTTT.

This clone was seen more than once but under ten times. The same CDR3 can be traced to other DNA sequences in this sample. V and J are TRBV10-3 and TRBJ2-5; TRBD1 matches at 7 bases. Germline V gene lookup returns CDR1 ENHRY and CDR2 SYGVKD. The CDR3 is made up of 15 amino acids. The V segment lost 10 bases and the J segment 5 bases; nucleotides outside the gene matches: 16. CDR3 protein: CATRSGGQPRETQYF. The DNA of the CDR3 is TGTGCCACCCGCAGTGGGGGACAGCCGCGGGAGACCCAGTACTTC.